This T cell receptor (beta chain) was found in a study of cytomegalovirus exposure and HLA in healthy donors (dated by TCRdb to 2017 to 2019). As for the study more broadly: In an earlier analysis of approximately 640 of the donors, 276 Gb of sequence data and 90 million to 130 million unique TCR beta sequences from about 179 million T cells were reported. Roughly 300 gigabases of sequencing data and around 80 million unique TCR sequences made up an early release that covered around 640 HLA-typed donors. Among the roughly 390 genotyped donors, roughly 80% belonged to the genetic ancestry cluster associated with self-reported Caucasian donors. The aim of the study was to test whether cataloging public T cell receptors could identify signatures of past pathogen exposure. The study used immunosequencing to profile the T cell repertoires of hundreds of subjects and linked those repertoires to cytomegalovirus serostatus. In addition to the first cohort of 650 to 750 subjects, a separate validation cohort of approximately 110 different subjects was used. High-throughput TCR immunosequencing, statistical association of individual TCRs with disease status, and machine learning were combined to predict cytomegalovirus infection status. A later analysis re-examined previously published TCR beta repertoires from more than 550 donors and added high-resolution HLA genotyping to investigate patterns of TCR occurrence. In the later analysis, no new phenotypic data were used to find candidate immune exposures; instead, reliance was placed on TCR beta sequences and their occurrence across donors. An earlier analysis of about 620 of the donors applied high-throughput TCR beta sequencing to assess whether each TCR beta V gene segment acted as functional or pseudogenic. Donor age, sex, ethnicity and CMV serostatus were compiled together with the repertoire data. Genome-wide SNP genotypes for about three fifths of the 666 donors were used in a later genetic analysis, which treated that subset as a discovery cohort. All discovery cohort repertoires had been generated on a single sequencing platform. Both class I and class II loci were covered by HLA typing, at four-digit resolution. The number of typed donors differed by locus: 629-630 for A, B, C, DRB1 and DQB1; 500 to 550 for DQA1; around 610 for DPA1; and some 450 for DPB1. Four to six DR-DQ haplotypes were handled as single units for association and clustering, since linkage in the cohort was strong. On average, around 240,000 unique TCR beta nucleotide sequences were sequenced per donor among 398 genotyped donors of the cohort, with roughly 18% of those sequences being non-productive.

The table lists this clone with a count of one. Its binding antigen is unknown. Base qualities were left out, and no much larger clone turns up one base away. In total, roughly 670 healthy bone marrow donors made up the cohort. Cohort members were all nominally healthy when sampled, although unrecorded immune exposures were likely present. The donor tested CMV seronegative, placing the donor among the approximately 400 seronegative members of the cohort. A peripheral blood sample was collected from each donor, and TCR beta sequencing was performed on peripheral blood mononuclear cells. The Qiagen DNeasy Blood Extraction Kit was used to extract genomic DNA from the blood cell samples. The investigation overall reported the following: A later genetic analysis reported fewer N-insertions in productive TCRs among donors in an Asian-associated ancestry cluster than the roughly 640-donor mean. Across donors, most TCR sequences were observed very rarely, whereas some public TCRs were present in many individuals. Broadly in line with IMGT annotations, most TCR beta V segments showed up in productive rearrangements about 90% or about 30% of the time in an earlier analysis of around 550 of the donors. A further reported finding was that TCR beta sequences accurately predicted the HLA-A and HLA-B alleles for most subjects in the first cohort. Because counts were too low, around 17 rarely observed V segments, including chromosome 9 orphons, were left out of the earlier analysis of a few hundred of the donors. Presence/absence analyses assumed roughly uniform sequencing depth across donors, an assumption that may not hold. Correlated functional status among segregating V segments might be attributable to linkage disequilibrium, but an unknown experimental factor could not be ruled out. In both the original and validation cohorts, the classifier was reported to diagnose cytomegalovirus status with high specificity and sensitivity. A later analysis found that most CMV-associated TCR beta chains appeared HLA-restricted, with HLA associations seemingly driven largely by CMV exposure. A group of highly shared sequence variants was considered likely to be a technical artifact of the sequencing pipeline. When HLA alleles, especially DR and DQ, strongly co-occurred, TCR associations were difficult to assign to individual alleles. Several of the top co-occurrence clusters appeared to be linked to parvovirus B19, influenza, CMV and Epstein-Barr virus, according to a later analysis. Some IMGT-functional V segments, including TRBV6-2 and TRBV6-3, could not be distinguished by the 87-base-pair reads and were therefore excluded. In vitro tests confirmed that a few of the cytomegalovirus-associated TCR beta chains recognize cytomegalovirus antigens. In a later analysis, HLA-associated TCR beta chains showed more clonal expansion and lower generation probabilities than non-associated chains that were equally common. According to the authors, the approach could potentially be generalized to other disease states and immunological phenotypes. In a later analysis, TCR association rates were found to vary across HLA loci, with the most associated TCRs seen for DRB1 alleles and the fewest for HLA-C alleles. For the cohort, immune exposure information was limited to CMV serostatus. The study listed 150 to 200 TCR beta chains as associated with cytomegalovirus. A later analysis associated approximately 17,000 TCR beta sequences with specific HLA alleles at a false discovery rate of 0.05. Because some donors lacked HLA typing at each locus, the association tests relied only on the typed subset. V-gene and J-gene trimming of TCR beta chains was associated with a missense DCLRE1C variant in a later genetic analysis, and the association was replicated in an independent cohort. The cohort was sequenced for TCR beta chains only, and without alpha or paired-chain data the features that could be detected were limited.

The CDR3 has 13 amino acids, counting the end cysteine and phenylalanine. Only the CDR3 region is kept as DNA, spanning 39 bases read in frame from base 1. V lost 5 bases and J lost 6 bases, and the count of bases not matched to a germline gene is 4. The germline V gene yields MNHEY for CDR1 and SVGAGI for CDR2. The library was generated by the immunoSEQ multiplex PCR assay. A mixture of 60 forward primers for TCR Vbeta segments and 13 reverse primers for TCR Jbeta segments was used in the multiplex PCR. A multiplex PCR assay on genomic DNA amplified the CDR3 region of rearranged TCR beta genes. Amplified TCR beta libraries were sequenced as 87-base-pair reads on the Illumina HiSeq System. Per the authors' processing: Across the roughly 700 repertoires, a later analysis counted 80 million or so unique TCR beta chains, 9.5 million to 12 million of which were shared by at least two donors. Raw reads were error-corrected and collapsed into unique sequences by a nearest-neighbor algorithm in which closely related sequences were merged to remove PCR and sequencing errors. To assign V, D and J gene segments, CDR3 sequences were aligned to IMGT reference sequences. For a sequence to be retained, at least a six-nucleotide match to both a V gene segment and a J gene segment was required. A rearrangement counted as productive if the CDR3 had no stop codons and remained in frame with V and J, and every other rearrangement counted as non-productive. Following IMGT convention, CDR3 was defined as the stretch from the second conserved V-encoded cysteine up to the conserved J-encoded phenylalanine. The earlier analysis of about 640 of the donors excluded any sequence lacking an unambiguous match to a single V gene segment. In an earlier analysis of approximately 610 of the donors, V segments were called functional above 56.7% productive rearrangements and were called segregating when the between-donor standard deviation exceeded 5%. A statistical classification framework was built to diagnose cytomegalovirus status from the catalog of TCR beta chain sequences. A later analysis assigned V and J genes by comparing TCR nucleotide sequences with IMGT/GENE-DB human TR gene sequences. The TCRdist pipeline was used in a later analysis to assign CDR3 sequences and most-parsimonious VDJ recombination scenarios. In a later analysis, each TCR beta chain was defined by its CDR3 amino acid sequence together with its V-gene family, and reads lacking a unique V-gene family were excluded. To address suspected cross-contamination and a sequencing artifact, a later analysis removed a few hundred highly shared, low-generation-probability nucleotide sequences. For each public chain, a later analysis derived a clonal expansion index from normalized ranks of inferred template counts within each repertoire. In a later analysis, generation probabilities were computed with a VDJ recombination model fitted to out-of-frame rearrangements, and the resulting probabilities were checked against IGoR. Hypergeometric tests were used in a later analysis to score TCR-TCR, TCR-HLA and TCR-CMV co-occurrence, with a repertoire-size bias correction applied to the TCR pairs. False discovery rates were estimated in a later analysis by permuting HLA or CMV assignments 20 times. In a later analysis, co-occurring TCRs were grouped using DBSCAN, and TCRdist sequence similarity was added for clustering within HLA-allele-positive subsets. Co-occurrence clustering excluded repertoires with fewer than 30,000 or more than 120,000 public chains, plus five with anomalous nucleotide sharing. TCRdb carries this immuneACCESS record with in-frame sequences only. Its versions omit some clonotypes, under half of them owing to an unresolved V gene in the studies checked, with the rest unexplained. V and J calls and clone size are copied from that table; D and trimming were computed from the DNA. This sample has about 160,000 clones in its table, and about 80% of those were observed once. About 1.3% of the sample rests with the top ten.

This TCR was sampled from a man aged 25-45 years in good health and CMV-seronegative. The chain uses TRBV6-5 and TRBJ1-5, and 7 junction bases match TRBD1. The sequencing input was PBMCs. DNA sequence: TGTGCCAGCAGTCCAGACAGGGTTCAGCCCCAGCATTTT. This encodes CASSPDRVQPQHF.